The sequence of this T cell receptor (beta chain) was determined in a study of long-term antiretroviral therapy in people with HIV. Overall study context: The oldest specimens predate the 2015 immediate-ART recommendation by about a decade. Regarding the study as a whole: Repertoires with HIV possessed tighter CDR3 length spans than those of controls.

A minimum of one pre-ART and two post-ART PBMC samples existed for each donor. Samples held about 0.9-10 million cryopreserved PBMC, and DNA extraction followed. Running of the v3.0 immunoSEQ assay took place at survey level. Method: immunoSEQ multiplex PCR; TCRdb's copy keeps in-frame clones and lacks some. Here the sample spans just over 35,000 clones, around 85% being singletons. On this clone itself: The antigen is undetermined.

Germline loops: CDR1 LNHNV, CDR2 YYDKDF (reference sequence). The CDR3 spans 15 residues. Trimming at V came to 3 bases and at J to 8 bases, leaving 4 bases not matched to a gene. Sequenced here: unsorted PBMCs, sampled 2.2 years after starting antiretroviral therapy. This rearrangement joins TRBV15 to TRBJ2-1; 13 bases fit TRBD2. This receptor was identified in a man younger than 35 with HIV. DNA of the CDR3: TGTGCCACCAGCAGTAGGACTAGCGGGAGTGATGAGCAGTTCTTC. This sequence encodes CATSSRTSGSDEQFF. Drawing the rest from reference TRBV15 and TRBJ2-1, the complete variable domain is DAMVIQNPRYQVTQFGKPVTLSCSQTLNHNVMYWYQQKSSQAPKLLFHYYDKDFNNEADTPDNFQSRRPNTSFCFLDIRSPGLGDTAMYLCATSSRTSGSDEQFFGPGTRLTVL.